This paragraph covers one T cell receptor beta chain sequence. Antigen unknown. The PCR made use of 60 Vbeta and 13 Jbeta primers. Data came from immunoSEQ multiplex PCR; TCRdb stores just in-frame clones and leaves some out. In the table there are about 130,000 clones, 84% of which are singletons. The sample comes from a study of cytomegalovirus exposure and HLA in healthy donors. Study conclusions and caveats: Likely technical artifact: a cluster of highly shared sequence variants.

V dropped 3 bases and J dropped 5; count of bases not matched to a gene: 4. Germline V gene sequence: CDR1 SGHNT, CDR2 YYREEE (reference sequence). This CDR3 is built from 14 residues. This rearrangement joins TRBV5-4 to TRBJ1-2, with 10 bases lining up with TRBD1. Sequences were obtained from PBMCs. The receptor was isolated from a woman between 18 and 30 years old in good health and CMV-seropositive. CDR3: CASSWGTGEYGYTF. CDR3 nucleotide sequence: TGTGCCAGCAGCTGGGGGACAGGGGAGTATGGCTACACCTTC.